A few counts support the clone carrying this TCR beta chain. Looked up from germline, CDR1 is MDHEN and CDR2 is SYDVKM. V lost 8 bases and J lost 6; bases outside the gene matches: 13. The CDR3 is made up of 15 amino acids. The data were taken from a study of blood T cells in healthy people across ages. With a J-beta primer mix and a sample-barcoded 5' primer, a second PCR ran about 7 to 12 cycles. Each cDNA molecule was tagged by a template-switch adaptor with 12 random nucleotides. Each CDR3 protein is one row after TCRdb ran MiXCR on the 5' RACE reads. The sample lists some 1.7 million distinct CDR3 sequences, 28% occurring once.

Sequencing was done on a sample of blood. This TCR was sampled from a woman aged 30 to 39 in good health. The genes are TRBV28 and TRBJ1-2; 9 bases match TRBD1. This chain's CDR3 is CASGTGLSVLNGYTF. The DNA of the CDR3 is TGTGCCAGCGGGACAGGGCTCTCAGTCCTAAATGGCTACACCTTC.